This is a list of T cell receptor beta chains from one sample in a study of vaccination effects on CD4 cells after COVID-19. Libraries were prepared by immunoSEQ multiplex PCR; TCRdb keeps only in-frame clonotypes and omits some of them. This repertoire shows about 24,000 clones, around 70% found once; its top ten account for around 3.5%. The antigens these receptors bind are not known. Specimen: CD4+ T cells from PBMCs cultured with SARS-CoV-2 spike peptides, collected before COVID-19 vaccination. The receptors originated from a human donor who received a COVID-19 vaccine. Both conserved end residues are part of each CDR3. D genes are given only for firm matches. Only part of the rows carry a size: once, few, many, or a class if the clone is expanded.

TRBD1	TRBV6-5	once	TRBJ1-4	CASSRGTENEKLFF	TGTGCCAGCAGCCGCGGGACAGAGAATGAAAAACTGTTTTTT
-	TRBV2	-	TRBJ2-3	CASSVGPDTQYF	TGTGCCAGCTCGGTGGGGCCAGATACGCAGTATTTT
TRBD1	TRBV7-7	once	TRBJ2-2	CASSLGRGPQTGELFF	TGTGCCAGCAGCTTGGGCAGGGGGCCCCAAACCGGGGAGCTGTTTTTT
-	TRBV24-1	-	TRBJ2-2	CATSDLGGADTGELFF	TGTGCCACCAGTGATTTAGGGGGGGCGGACACCGGGGAGCTGTTTTTT
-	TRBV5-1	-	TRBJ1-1	CASSLRGGGTEAFF	TGCGCCAGCAGCTTGAGGGGGGGCGGCACTGAAGCTTTCTTT
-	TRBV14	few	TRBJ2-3	CASSQVGRGLTDTQYF	TGTGCCAGCAGCCAGGTGGGGCGGGGCCTCACAGATACGCAGTATTTT
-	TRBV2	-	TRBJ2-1	CATLLYRDTHNEQFF	TGTGCCACCTTATTGTACCGGGACACCCACAATGAGCAGTTCTTC
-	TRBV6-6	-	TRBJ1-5	CASSERTGSSNQPQHF	TGTGCCAGCAGCGAAAGAACAGGGTCAAGCAATCAGCCCCAGCATTTT
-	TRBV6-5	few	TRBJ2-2	CASSYSWGAGELFF	TGTGCCAGCAGTTACTCCTGGGGGGCCGGGGAGCTGTTTTTT
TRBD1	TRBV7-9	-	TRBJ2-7	CASSLGRGSDEQYF	TGTGCCAGCAGCTTAGGCAGGGGGTCAGACGAGCAGTACTTC
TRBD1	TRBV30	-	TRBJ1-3	CAWSLPGTVRNTIYF	TGTGCCTGGAGTCTCCCTGGGACAGTCCGAAACACCATATATTTT
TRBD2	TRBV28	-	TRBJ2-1	CASRTGLAGFREQFF	TGTGCCAGCAGAACAGGGCTAGCGGGGTTCAGGGAGCAGTTCTTC
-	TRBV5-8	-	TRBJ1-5	CASSPYNQPQHF	TGTGCCAGCAGCCCTTACAATCAGCCCCAGCATTTT
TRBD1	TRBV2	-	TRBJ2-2	CASSSRDSVTGELFF	TGTGCCAGCAGTAGCCGGGACAGCGTCACCGGGGAGCTGTTTTTT
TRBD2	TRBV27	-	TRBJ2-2	CASSSETSGRATGELFF	TGTGCCAGCAGTTCCGAGACTAGCGGGAGGGCCACCGGGGAGCTGTTTTTT
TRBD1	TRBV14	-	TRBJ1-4	CASSNTGARKLFF	TGTGCCAGCAGCAACACAGGGGCGAGGAAACTGTTTTTT
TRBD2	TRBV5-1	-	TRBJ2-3	CASSSGLAGASDTQYF	TGCGCCAGCAGCTCGGGACTAGCGGGAGCTTCAGATACGCAGTATTTT
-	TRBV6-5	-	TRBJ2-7	CASTRQEGYEQYF	TGTGCCAGCACCAGACAGGAGGGCTACGAGCAGTACTTC
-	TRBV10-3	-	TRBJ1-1	CAISHDGGSTEAFF	TGTGCCATCAGTCACGACGGAGGGTCCACTGAAGCTTTCTTT
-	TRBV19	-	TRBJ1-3	CAGSSSGNTIYF	TGTGCCGGGAGTAGCTCTGGAAACACCATATATTTT
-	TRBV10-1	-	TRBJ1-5	CASSASGLMQPQHF	TGCGCCAGCAGTGCCTCCGGACTGATGCAGCCCCAGCATTTT
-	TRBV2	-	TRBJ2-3	CASSGVSGLLDTQYF	TGTGCCAGCAGTGGGGTGAGCGGACTTTTAGATACGCAGTATTTT
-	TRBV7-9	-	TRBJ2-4	CASSLALSELAKNIQYF	TGTGCCAGCAGCTTAGCATTGTCAGAACTAGCCAAAAACATTCAGTACTTC
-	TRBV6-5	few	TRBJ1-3	CASNLSSGNTIYF	TGTGCCAGCAACTTGAGCTCTGGAAACACCATATATTTT
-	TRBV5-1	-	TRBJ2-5	CASSLFEAETQYF	TGCGCCAGCAGCTTGTTTGAGGCAGAGACCCAGTACTTC
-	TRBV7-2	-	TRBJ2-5	CASSHVGRGQETQYF	TGTGCCAGCAGCCATGTAGGACGGGGTCAAGAGACCCAGTACTTC
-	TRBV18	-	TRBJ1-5	CASSPPLGSNQPQHF	TGTGCCAGCTCACCACCATTGGGATCCAATCAGCCCCAGCATTTT
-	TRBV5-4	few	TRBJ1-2	CASSLEVYYGYTF	TGTGCCAGCAGCTTAGAAGTCTACTATGGCTACACCTTC
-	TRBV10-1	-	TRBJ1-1	CASSESGQAEAFF	TGCGCCAGCAGTGAGTCGGGGCAGGCAGAAGCTTTCTTT
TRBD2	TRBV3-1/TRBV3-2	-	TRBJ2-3	CASSLQTGSGRATQYF	TGTGCCAGCAGCTTACAAACGGGCAGCGGGAGAGCTACGCAGTATTTT
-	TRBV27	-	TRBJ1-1	CASSLSIQWAENTEAFF	TGTGCCAGCAGTTTATCGATACAATGGGCAGAGAACACTGAAGCTTTCTTT
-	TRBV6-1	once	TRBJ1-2	CASNFGTSDYGYTF	TGTGCCAGCAATTTTGGGACATCTGACTATGGCTACACCTTC
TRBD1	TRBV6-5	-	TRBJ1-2	CASSRQGANGYTF	TGTGCCAGCAGCCGACAGGGGGCGAATGGCTACACCTTC
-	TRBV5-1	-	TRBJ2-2	CASSFSASTGELFF	TGCGCCAGCAGCTTTTCAGCGAGCACCGGGGAGCTGTTTTTT
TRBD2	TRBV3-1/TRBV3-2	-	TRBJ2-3	CASSPPLAGGSTDTQYF	TGTGCCAGCAGCCCTCCCCTAGCGGGGGGGAGCACAGATACGCAGTATTTT
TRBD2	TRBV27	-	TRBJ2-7	CASSILFPSGTTYEQYF	TGTGCCAGCAGTATCCTTTTCCCTAGCGGGACAACTTACGAGCAGTACTTC
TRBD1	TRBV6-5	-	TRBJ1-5	CASSSSGQGLQPQHF	TGTGCCAGCAGTTCGAGCGGACAGGGACTACAGCCCCAGCATTTT
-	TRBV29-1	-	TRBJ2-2	CSVVSRDSNTGELFF	TGCAGCGTTGTGTCTAGAGATTCGAACACCGGGGAGCTGTTTTTT
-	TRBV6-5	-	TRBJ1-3	CASSYDGLRAGNTIYF	TGTGCCAGCAGTTACGACGGACTTAGGGCTGGAAACACCATATATTTT
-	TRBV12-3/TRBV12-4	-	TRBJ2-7	CASSPGSLYEQYF	TGTGCCAGCAGTCCCGGGAGTCTTTACGAGCAGTACTTC
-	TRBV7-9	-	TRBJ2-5	CASSRRVEGETQYF	TGTGCCAGCAGCCGAAGGGTCGAGGGAGAGACCCAGTACTTC
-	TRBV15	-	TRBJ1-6	CATLPDRGLGSPLHF	TGTGCCACCTTACCCGATCGGGGGCTCGGTTCACCCCTCCACTTT
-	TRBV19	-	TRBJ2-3	CASRDQNTDTQYF	TGTGCCAGCCGGGACCAGAACACAGATACGCAGTATTTT
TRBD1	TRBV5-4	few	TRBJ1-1	CASSLKDRGVVEAFF	TGTGCCAGCAGCTTGAAGGACAGGGGAGTCGTTGAAGCTTTCTTT
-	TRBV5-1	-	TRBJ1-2	CASSSLTTDYGYTF	TGCGCCAGCAGCTCGCTGACAACCGATTATGGCTACACCTTC
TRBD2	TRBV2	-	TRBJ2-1	CASGREGPPSEQFF	TGTGCCAGCGGGCGGGAGGGGCCTCCGTCTGAGCAGTTCTTC